Listed here are 15 T cell receptor beta chains from one sample, sequenced in a study of blood T cell repertoires in COVID-19. This table comes from immunoSEQ multiplex PCR, and its TCRdb copy is limited to in-frame clones, with some not included. The sample carries 250,000 to 350,000 clones, around 91% recorded once. Sample: PBMCs or T cells enriched from blood (not recorded which). These receptors came from a woman in her late teens or twenties with acute COVID-19.

The rearrangement uses TRBV12-3 or TRBV12-4 and TRBJ1-4, with a tentative D call TRBD1 (5 bases). With 5 bases removed from V and 6 bases from J, the gap between germline ends came to 7 bases. The CDR3 sequence is 12 residues long. The CDR3 spells CASSRGDEKLFF. The CDR3 bases are TGTGCCAGCAGTCGGGGGGATGAAAAACTGTTTTTT.

The V gene is TRBV5-1, the J gene TRBJ2-7, with TRBD1 matching over 7 bases. Germline V gene data show CDR1 as SGHRS and CDR2 as YFSETQ. The CDR3 has 15 residues. V lost 2 bases and J lost 2; bases outside the gene matches: 7. CDR3 sequence (DNA): TGCGCCAGCAGCTTACTCGGGACAGCAGCCTACGAGCAGTACTTC. It translates to CASSLLGTAAYEQYF.

The table lists this clone with a few counts. The gene calls are TRBV28 and TRBJ2-2; weak D call: TRBD2 (6 bases). The V gene lost 7 bases and the J gene lost 3 bases, with 21 bases spanning the gap. Per the germline V gene, CDR1 is MDHEN and CDR2 is SYDVKM. This CDR3 is 17 amino acids long. This CDR3 is CASTIYGGLAYTGELFF. CDR3 DNA sequence: TGTGCCAGCACCATTTATGGGGGACTTGCATACACCGGGGAGCTGTTTTTT.

The chain's CDR3 is CASSFTGSNIYGYTF. CDR3 coding DNA: TGCGCCAGCAGTTTTACAGGGTCGAATATATATGGCTACACCTTC. The chain combines TRBV5-1 with TRBJ1-2, with D possibly matching TRBD1 (6 bases). Germline V gene data show CDR1 as SGHRS and CDR2 as YFSETQ. V was clipped by 5 bases and J by 5 bases, with 19 bases between them. This CDR3 has 15 amino acids.

This clone was observed once. The chain joins TRBV10-3 to TRBJ2-7; 7 bases fit TRBD1. The length of the CDR3 is 15 residues. The germline CDR1 and CDR2 sequences are ENHRY and SYGVKD. The V segment lost 5 bases and the J segment 0 bases; nucleotides outside the gene matches: 7. CDR3 sequence reads: CAISPGQPSSYEQYF. DNA of the CDR3: TGTGCCATCAGTCCGGGACAGCCCAGCTCCTACGAGCAGTACTTC.

In its sample, this clone was seen a few times. The CDR3 nucleotides read TGTGCCAGCAGCCCCCGGGGGAATCAGCCCCAGCATTTT. Translated: CASSPRGNQPQHF. The rearrangement joins TRBV7-2 to TRBJ1-5; a weak D match, TRBD1 (5 bases). The length of the CDR3 is 13 residues. The germline V gene has CDR1 SGHTA and CDR2 FQGNSA. Trimming shortened V by 5 bases and J by 4 bases, and 9 bases separated the two germline ends.

The V and J genes are TRBV12-3 or TRBV12-4 and TRBJ1-2; no firm D call. Trimming left V 4 bases short and J 8 bases short, with 11 bases between. CDR3 length equals 12 residues. The DNA for the CDR3 is TGTGCCAGCAGTTGGGAGGGAGGCGGCTACACCTTC. As protein: CASSWEGGGYTF.

The genes are TRBV11-3 and TRBJ2-4; 9 bases align to TRBD1. CDR3 length: 16 amino acids. The germline V gene encodes CDR1 SGHNT and CDR2 YENEEA. V was clipped by 2 bases and J by 7 bases; unmatched bases: 9. CDR3 in DNA: TGTGCCAGCAGCTTACCCCTGACAGGGGGAGGGAACATTCAGTACTTC. Protein: CASSLPLTGGGNIQYF.

V usage is TRBV12-3 or TRBV12-4 and J usage is TRBJ1-1; D gene ambiguous. There are 13 residues in the CDR3. V was trimmed by 3 bases and J by 4 bases, leaving 9 bases between them. CDR3 sequence: CASSLKGGTEAFF. CDR3 sequence (DNA): TGTGCCAGCAGTTTGAAGGGAGGCACTGAAGCTTTCTTT.

The gene calls are TRBV11-3 and TRBJ2-7; 7 bases match TRBD1. The CDR3 has 15 residues. After removal of 5 bases from V and 0 bases from J, the junction contained 7 bases not matched to a gene. Germline lookup yields CDR1 SGHNT and CDR2 YENEEA. CDR3 sequence: CASSPRTGSSYEQYF. Written as DNA, the CDR3 is TGTGCCAGCAGCCCTCGGACAGGAAGCTCCTACGAGCAGTACTTC. The whole variable domain, remainder taken from reference TRBV11-3 and TRBJ2-7, is EAGVVQSPRYKIIEKKQPVAFWCNPISGHNTLYWYLQNLGQGPELLIRYENEEAVDDSQLPKDRFSAERLKGVDSTLKIQPAELGDSAVYLCASSPRTGSSYEQYFGPGTRLTVT.

CDR3 loop: CASSRDYNNNEQFF. The CDR3 DNA reads TGCGCCAGCAGTCGGGACTACAATAACAATGAGCAGTTCTTC. The rearrangement joins TRBV5-1 to TRBJ2-1, with 7 bases fitting TRBD2. V lost 5 bases, J lost 5 bases, and 7 bases stayed unmatched. Germline V gives CDR1 SGHRS, CDR2 YFSETQ. The CDR3 loop spans 14 amino acids.

This rearrangement joins TRBV24-1 to TRBJ1-4, with 10 bases aligning to TRBD1. The CDR3 consists of 16 residues. Germline V gene data show CDR1 as KGHDR and CDR2 as SFDVKD. Losses at the gene ends were 3 bases for V and 8 bases for J; bases not matched to a gene: 8. This CDR3 is CATSDPTGTGDEKLFF. The CDR3 coding sequence is TGTGCCACCAGTGATCCAACCGGGACAGGGGACGAAAAACTGTTTTTT.

V usage is TRBV11-3 and J usage is TRBJ2-7; D not resolved. This CDR3 region has 11 residues. Deletions cut 1 base from V and 9 bases from J, with 7 bases between. Germline values: CDR1 SGHNT, CDR2 YENEEA. The chain's CDR3 is CASSLGPRQYF. CDR3 in DNA: TGTGCCAGCAGCTTAGGCCCCAGGCAGTACTTC.

This clone was counted a single time. The V call is TRBV29-1, the J call TRBJ1-1, with D possibly TRBD1 on 5 matching bases. CDR3 length: 13 amino acids. Germline V gives CDR1 SQVTM, CDR2 ANQGSEA. CDR3 bases: TGCACCTTGGGGCCCACCATGAACACTGAAGCTTTCTTT. It yields the protein CTLGPTMNTEAFF.

The chain uses TRBV2 and TRBJ2-3, with 13 bases fitting TRBD2. V lost 11 bases to trimming and J lost 0 bases; unmatched junction nucleotides: 20. CDR3 size: 20 residues. CDR1 and CDR2 from the germline V gene are SNHLY and FYNNEI. The CDR3: CAQRYGQGLAGQTSTDTQYF. Written as DNA, the CDR3 is TGTGCCCAACGATACGGACAGGGACTAGCGGGGCAAACTAGCACAGATACGCAGTATTTT.